This TCR beta chain was recorded in a study of T cell repertoires in ileal Crohn's disease. Whole-study context: Patients had a median 7.9-year disease duration, and roughly 38% were active smokers. Study-level results: Clonality above 26.8% at surgery always came with endoscopic recurrence. Compared with CD4 T cells, sorted CD8 cells carried more expanded clones.

Assay: immunoSEQ multiplex PCR; the TCRdb copy retains only in-frame clones and omits some. This table holds 15,000 to 20,000 clones, around four fifths found once. Germline trimming cut 4 bases from V and 4 bases from J; bases unmatched to any gene: 6. The CDR3 is made up of 13 amino acids. Per the germline V gene, CDR1 is SQVTM and CDR2 is ANQGSEA. Eligibility required adulthood, ileal or ileocolonic Crohn's disease and indicated ileocolonic resection. This clone was seen once. Its antigen is currently unknown. The chain employs TRBV29-1 and TRBJ1-1; TRBD1 agrees at 7 bases. The receptor was derived from an adult with Crohn's disease. Sequencing was carried out using ileal tissue. The CDR3 DNA reads TGCAGCGTTGGGTACAGGGGCATCACTGAAGCTTTCTTT. It translates to CSVGYRGITEAFF.